These T cell receptor beta chains were read from a single sample in a study of cytomegalovirus exposure and HLA in healthy donors. Only in-frame clones appear in the TCRdb table, and some are missing; sequencing was by immunoSEQ multiplex PCR. Among over 95,000 clones listed, about 70% were seen once. The specimen sequenced was PBMCs. These receptors were obtained from a human donor in good health. The conserved cysteine and the conserved F or W are not part of the CDR3 here.

v_call: TRBV15; j_call: TRBJ1-1; cdr3_aa: ATSSDMGQPNTEAF
v_call: TRBV30; j_call: TRBJ2-5; cdr3_aa: AWSRTRASGRVRETQY
v_call: TRBV27; j_call: TRBJ2-4; cdr3_aa: ASSPDRGVTKNIQY
v_call: TRBV9; j_call: TRBJ2-7; cdr3_aa: ASSSRQDYEQY
v_call: TRBV4-3; j_call: TRBJ1-1; cdr3_aa: ASSQEYRNTEAF
v_call: TRBV10-3; j_call: TRBJ1-5; cdr3_aa: AISETTGLNQPQH
v_call: TRBV30; j_call: TRBJ1-5; cdr3_aa: AWSRDRANQPQH
v_call: TRBV2; j_call: TRBJ1-4; cdr3_aa: ASIKEGIGAEKLF
v_call: TRBV5-1; j_call: TRBJ2-7; cdr3_aa: ASSGDTVSYEQY
v_call: TRBV5-5; j_call: TRBJ1-2; cdr3_aa: ASSLATANYGYT
v_call: TRBV28; j_call: TRBJ2-2; cdr3_aa: ASGGTGNTGELF
v_call: TRBV28; j_call: TRBJ1-1; cdr3_aa: ASSSRTLSEAF
v_call: TRBV6-4; j_call: TRBJ1-1; cdr3_aa: ASSEGRGIANTEAF
v_call: TRBV6-6; j_call: TRBJ2-7; cdr3_aa: ASSSGRGYEQY
v_call: TRBV7-7; j_call: TRBJ2-5; cdr3_aa: ASSLDGGQRETQY
v_call: TRBV5-1; j_call: TRBJ2-3; cdr3_aa: ASSFGGNTDTQY
v_call: TRBV30; j_call: TRBJ2-5; cdr3_aa: AWTPVTGYGQY
v_call: TRBV11-3; j_call: TRBJ2-1; cdr3_aa: ASSPTGAINEQF
v_call: TRBV6-1; j_call: TRBJ2-5; cdr3_aa: ASSRSSGGETQY
v_call: TRBV11-2; j_call: TRBJ1-1; cdr3_aa: ASSFPLGTGSAYTEAF
v_call: TRBV11-2; j_call: TRBJ1-1; cdr3_aa: ASSFRGPNTEAF
v_call: TRBV15; j_call: TRBJ1-2; cdr3_aa: ATSRDGTGAFYGYT
v_call: TRBV29-1; j_call: TRBJ2-5; cdr3_aa: SVEGRGETQY
v_call: TRBV28; j_call: TRBJ2-4; cdr3_aa: ASSLRARGENIQY
v_call: TRBV14; j_call: TRBJ1-2; cdr3_aa: ASSRAGTGNYGYT
v_call: TRBV25-1; j_call: TRBJ2-1; cdr3_aa: ASSESSPSTYNEQF
v_call: TRBV27; j_call: TRBJ2-5; cdr3_aa: ASSPLSGGGKETQY
v_call: TRBV6-1; j_call: TRBJ2-7; cdr3_aa: ASSSSGASYEQY
v_call: TRBV10-3; j_call: TRBJ2-7; cdr3_aa: AISESVIYPYEQY
v_call: TRBV6-5; j_call: TRBJ1-4; cdr3_aa: ASSRSLSNEKLF
v_call: TRBV6-1; j_call: TRBJ2-7; cdr3_aa: ASWDRGPYEQY
v_call: TRBV7-9; j_call: TRBJ1-5; cdr3_aa: ASSWSGGNQPQH
v_call: TRBV19; j_call: TRBJ2-7; cdr3_aa: ASSEGQGTYEQY
v_call: TRBV9; j_call: TRBJ1-1; cdr3_aa: ASTRDRVNTEAF
v_call: TRBV12-5; j_call: TRBJ2-1; cdr3_aa: ASGLTSWNEQF
v_call: TRBV7-9; j_call: TRBJ1-3; cdr3_aa: ASSHSNGNTIY
v_call: TRBV7-6; j_call: TRBJ2-5; cdr3_aa: ASSLPRGRTKTQY
v_call: TRBV11-2; j_call: TRBJ2-1; cdr3_aa: ASSLDKGVGEQF
v_call: TRBV9; j_call: TRBJ1-1; cdr3_aa: ASSAGTGFMNTEAF
v_call: TRBV11-2; j_call: TRBJ2-1; cdr3_aa: ASSSLLGQGIYNEQF
v_call: TRBV7-7; j_call: TRBJ2-2; cdr3_aa: ASSLDGSGSRYTGELF
v_call: TRBV5-5; j_call: TRBJ2-7; cdr3_aa: ASSLAAGASYEQY
v_call: TRBV4-3; j_call: TRBJ2-1; cdr3_aa: ASSPGWSSYNEQF
v_call: TRBV19; j_call: TRBJ2-6; cdr3_aa: ASSRGQGISGANVLT
v_call: TRBV19; j_call: TRBJ1-1; cdr3_aa: ASRREMNTEAF
v_call: TRBV7-9; j_call: TRBJ1-1; cdr3_aa: ASAVRQGTGTEAF
v_call: TRBV5-1; j_call: TRBJ1-4; cdr3_aa: ASSATGANEKLF
v_call: TRBV19; j_call: TRBJ2-7; cdr3_aa: ASSIYTGGNVYEQY